This TCR beta chain was identified during a study of T cells after yellow fever vaccination. This clonotype showed up just a few times. The CDR3 loop spans 15 amino acids. The V end lost 5 bases, the J end lost 3 bases, and 17 bases lay between the germline ends. CDR1 and CDR2 (germline): MNHEY, SMNVEV (reference sequence). TCRdb re-called the 5' RACE reads through MiXCR, storing one row per CDR3 protein. The table has 300,000 to 400,000 distinct CDR3 sequences, 8.7% seen once. The chain recombines TRBV27 with TRBJ2-7; perhaps TRBD1 as D (6 bases). The material sequenced was PBMCs, taken on the day of the first yellow fever vaccination. The TCR originated in a man aged 18 to 30 who received the YFV17D yellow fever vaccine. This CDR3 reads CASSAPGANFYEQYF. Here the CDR3 DNA reads TGTGCCAGCAGTGCCCCAGGGGCGAACTTCTACGAGCAGTACTTC.